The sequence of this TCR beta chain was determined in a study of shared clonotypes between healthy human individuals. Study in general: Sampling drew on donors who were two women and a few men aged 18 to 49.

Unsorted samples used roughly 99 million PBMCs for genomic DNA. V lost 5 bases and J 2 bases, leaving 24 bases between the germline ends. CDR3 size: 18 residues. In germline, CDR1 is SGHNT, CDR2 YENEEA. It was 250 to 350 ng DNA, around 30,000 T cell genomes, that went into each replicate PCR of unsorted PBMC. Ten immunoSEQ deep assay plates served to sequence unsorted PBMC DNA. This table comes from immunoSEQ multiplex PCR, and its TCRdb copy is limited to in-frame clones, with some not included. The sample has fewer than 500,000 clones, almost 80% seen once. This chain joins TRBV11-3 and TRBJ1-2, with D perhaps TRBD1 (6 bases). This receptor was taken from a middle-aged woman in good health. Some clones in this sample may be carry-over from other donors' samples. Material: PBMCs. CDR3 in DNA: TGTGCCAGCAGCCACTGCTTGGTATGTCAGGGGCCGAACTATGGCTACACCTTC. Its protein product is CASSHCLVCQGPNYGYTF.